This T cell receptor (beta chain) was observed in a study of blood T cell repertoires in COVID-19. Study details: The United States, Italy and Spain provided the acute and convalescent COVID-19 samples.

The V and J ends lost 5 bases and 3 bases respectively, with 13 bases between them. The CDR3 runs to 14 residues. The germline gives CDR1 PRHDT, CDR2 FYEKMQ (reference sequence). Participants spanned ages about 18 to 95 years and resided in 20 to 30 US areas. Participants' reported clinical history set cohort assignment. Donors of Cohort 3 who recovered were those that had two negative PCRs, clearance, or symptom resolution. Some clones are missing from TCRdb's copy, which holds only in-frame ones; the method was immunoSEQ multiplex PCR. The sample lists a few hundred thousand clones; roughly four fifths were seen once.

The sample comprised PBMCs or T cells enriched from blood (not recorded which). The rearrangement joins TRBV13 to TRBJ1-2, with D perhaps matching TRBD1 (6 bases). The receptor was isolated from a man aged 35 to 55 who had recovered from COVID-19. The CDR3 is CASSARGSDYGYTF. CDR3 nucleotides: TGTGCCAGCAGCGCCAGGGGCAGTGACTATGGCTACACCTTC.